Shown below are 18 T cell receptor beta chains from a single sample sequenced in a study of CD8 T cells in Susac syndrome. An input of roughly 0.45 to 1 ug of RNA was subjected to reverse transcription using random hexamers. Via MiXCR, TCRdb re-called the immunoSEQ multiplex PCR reads, giving one row per CDR3 protein. The data contain about 200,000 distinct CDR3 sequences, just under 95% of them singletons. Material for sequencing was CD4+ T cells from PBMCs. These receptor sequences come from a human donor with multiple sclerosis.

J is TRBJ2-2 and V is TRBV20-1; D is possibly TRBD1 (5 bases). The V and J ends lost 0 bases and 5 bases respectively, with 10 bases between them. The germline V gene encodes CDR1 DFQATT and CDR2 SNEGSKA (reference sequence). This CDR3 contains 14 residues. The DNA for the CDR3 is TGCAGTGCTAGAGAGAGTGGGGCGACCGGGGAGCTGTTTTTT. Amino acids: CSARESGATGELFF.

V and J are TRBV12-3 or TRBV12-4 and TRBJ2-1; TRBD2 matches at 10 bases. V shed 7 bases, J shed 2 bases, and the junction held 8 bases outside the gene matches. The CDR3 consists of 16 residues. The CDR3 sequence: CASNNLAGVTYNEQFF. The CDR3 nucleotides read TGTGCCAGCAACAATCTAGCGGGGGTTACCTACAATGAGCAGTTCTTC.

The chain couples TRBV15 to TRBJ1-1; weak D call: TRBD1 (6 bases). Trimming removed 4 bases at V and 4 bases at J, with 13 bases between. The CDR3 consists of 14 residues. Germline V lookup: CDR1 LNHNV, CDR2 YYDKDF (reference sequence). Written as DNA, the CDR3 is TGTGCCACCAGCACGTCACAGGGAGCCACTGAAGCTTTCTTT. Amino acids: CATSTSQGATEAFF.

The chain joins TRBV6-2 or TRBV6-3 to TRBJ1-1; D call uncertain. In germline, CDR1 is MNHEY, CDR2 SVGEGT. This CDR3 has 12 residues. V lost 7 bases and J lost 1, with 7 bases in between. In DNA form, the CDR3 reads TGTGCCAGCACGGCAGGGAACACTGAAGCTTTCTTT. Translated, it gives CASTAGNTEAFF.

The chain links TRBV5-1 to TRBJ2-6; D is ambiguous. This CDR3 has 16 amino acids. Trimming cost V 5 bases and J 0 bases, with 12 bases left between them. Germline CDR1 and CDR2: SGHRS and YFSETQ. CDR3 nucleotide sequence: TGCGCCAGCAGTATCAGTTCGCCCTCTGGGGCCAACGTCCTGACTTTC. Translated: CASSISSPSGANVLTF.

The CDR3 DNA is TGTGCCAGCAGCGTAGCGGGGATCAATCAGCCCCAGCATTTT. The encoded protein is CASSVAGINQPQHF. V and J are TRBV9 and TRBJ1-5; D unclear. Trimming shortened V by 0 bases and J by 3 bases, and 7 bases separated the two germline ends. The CDR3 is 14 residues long. Germline loops: CDR1 SGDLS, CDR2 YYNGEE.

The chain has TRBV29-1 and TRBJ1-1; 7 bases agree with TRBD1. After removal of 2 bases from V and 4 bases from J, the junction contained 7 bases not matched to a gene. The CDR3 covers 14 residues. Germline V CDR1 and CDR2: SQVTM, ANQGSEA. The CDR3 DNA follows: TGCAGCGTTGAAAGGTGGTCAGGGGGCACTGAAGCTTTCTTT. The encoded protein is CSVERWSGGTEAFF.

This sequence joins TRBV3-1 and TRBJ1-1; D not resolved. From germline, CDR1 is LGHDT and CDR2 YNNKEL (reference sequence). The length of the CDR3 is 14 residues. Trimming removed 0 bases from V and 4 bases from J, with 9 bases in between. CDR3 coding DNA: TGTGCCAGCAGCCAAGATTCTTTTGGCACTGAAGCTTTCTTT. It is translated as CASSQDSFGTEAFF.

The V and J genes are TRBV9 and TRBJ2-1; 11 bases are a match to TRBD2. V lost 3 bases, J lost 7 bases, and 0 bases stayed unmatched. The germline V gene has CDR1 SGDLS and CDR2 YYNGEE. The CDR3 has 13 amino acids. Written as DNA, the CDR3 is TGTGCCAGCAGCGGACTAGCGGGGAATGAGCAGTTCTTC. Amino acid sequence: CASSGLAGNEQFF. Supplemented by reference TRBV9 and TRBJ2-1, the full variable domain reads DSGVTQTPKHLITATGQRVTLRCSPRSGDLSVYWYQQSLDQGLQFLIQYYNGEERAKGNILERFSAQQFPDLHSELNLSSLELGDSALYFCASSGLAGNEQFFGPGTRLTVL.

V is TRBV10-3 and J is TRBJ2-2, with a tentative D call TRBD2 (6 bases). Germline V gene data show CDR1 as ENHRY and CDR2 as SYGVKD. This CDR3 is 14 amino acids long. The germline V and J ends were trimmed by 6 bases and 2 bases, with 10 bases remaining between them. CDR3 region: CAIREGRNTGELFF. In nucleotides, the CDR3 is TGTGCCATCAGGGAGGGCCGAAACACCGGGGAGCTGTTTTTT.

The chain has TRBV18 and TRBJ2-7; the D gene is possibly TRBD1 (6 bases). CDR1 is KGHSH, CDR2 LQKENI, per germline. Trimming removed 5 bases from V and 2 bases from J, with 16 bases in between. This CDR3 is built from 15 residues. In DNA form, the CDR3 reads TGTGCCAGCTCAGGGGGCCAGTCGGTGGCCTACGAGCAGTACTTC. This translates into CASSGGQSVAYEQYF.

The chain links TRBV20-1 to TRBJ2-1; 11 bases align to TRBD2. Looked up from germline, CDR1 is DFQATT and CDR2 is SNEGSKA (reference sequence). The CDR3 totals 16 residues. After removal of 5 bases from V and 7 bases from J, the junction contained 13 bases not matched to a gene. This CDR3 reads CSAALASGGPGNEQFF. CDR3 DNA sequence: TGCAGTGCTGCCCTGGCTAGCGGGGGGCCGGGTAATGAGCAGTTCTTC.

The V gene is TRBV29-1, the J gene TRBJ2-3, with D possibly being TRBD2 (5 bases). CDR1 SQVTM and CDR2 ANQGSEA come from the germline V gene. Trimming left V 8 bases short and J 4 bases short, with 13 bases between. The CDR3 runs 12 residues. CDR3 amino acids: CSLAVGADTQYF. The DNA of the CDR3 is TGCAGCCTCGCGGTCGGGGCAGATACGCAGTATTTT.

The chain uses TRBV30 and TRBJ2-3; 9 positions agree with TRBD1. J lost 0 bases, V lost 7 bases, and 5 bases had no gene match. CDR1 and CDR2 from the germline V gene are GTSNPN and SVGIG (reference sequence). This CDR3 region has 14 residues. CDR3 in DNA: TGTGCCTTTAGGACAGGGGCTAGCACAGATACGCAGTATTTT. Its translation: CAFRTGASTDTQYF.

The rearrangement joins TRBV30 to TRBJ2-5; 8 bases map to TRBD1. The germline V gene has CDR1 GTSNPN and CDR2 SVGIG (reference sequence). The V and J ends lost 3 bases and 2 bases, in that order; junction bases with no gene match: 11. CDR3 length: 16 amino acids. CDR3 amino acids: CAWSLRTGYRQETQYF. CDR3 coding DNA: TGTGCCTGGAGCCTCAGGACAGGGTACCGACAAGAGACCCAGTACTTC.

This sequence joins TRBV5-1 and TRBJ1-1; D possibly corresponds to TRBD1 (5 bases). CDR1 is SGHRS, CDR2 YFSETQ, per germline. Trimming removed 1 base at V and 4 bases at J, with 14 bases between. This CDR3 has 15 amino acids. The CDR3 loop reads CASSLMTELGTEAFF. In DNA, the CDR3 is TGCGCCAGCAGCTTGATGACAGAATTGGGCACTGAAGCTTTCTTT.

V is TRBV6-2 or TRBV6-3 and J is TRBJ1-5; D perhaps matches TRBD1 (6 bases). Per germline, CDR1 MNHEY and CDR2 SVGEGT. V was cut by 2 bases and J by 2 bases, with 10 bases left in between. The CDR3 runs 15 residues. CDR3 sequence reads: CASSYGGYGNQPQHF. The CDR3 DNA sequence: TGTGCCAGCAGTTACGGGGGCTACGGCAATCAGCCCCAGCATTTT.

V gene TRBV25-1 combines with J gene TRBJ2-3, with D perhaps TRBD1 (5 bases). The germline V and J ends were trimmed by 7 bases and 2 bases, with 13 bases remaining between them. This CDR3 is 14 amino acids long. Germline V CDR1 and CDR2: MGHDK, SYGVNS. The CDR3 DNA sequence: TGTGCCAGCACCTCTACCAGGGTCACAGATACGCAGTATTTT. It codes for CASTSTRVTDTQYF.